This T cell receptor beta chain was observed in a study of PD-1 blockade in classical Hodgkin lymphoma. Study observations and caveats: When set against healthy donors, newly diagnosed patients were reported to show lower baseline TCR diversity. Significant TCR diversity gains by C4D1 occurred in CD4+ but not CD8+ cells. Prior therapy or disease activity may underlie the repertoire differences, whose causes remain undefined. After ASCT, patients who started nivolumab under 1 year later were excluded.

The V gene's germline CDR1 is SEHNR and CDR2 FQNEAQ (reference sequence). The CDR3 has 13 residues. Trimming took off 0 bases at V and 5 bases at J, with 7 bases between the two ends. A remark on this clone: Its antigen is unknown.

TCRdb keeps only in-frame clones here, not all; method: immunoSEQ multiplex PCR. The sample includes 30,000 or so clones, around 80% of them seen just once. The time point was: cycle 4 day 1 (C4D1), after five to seven weeks of nivolumab. Autologous stem cell transplantation was followed by relapse in every patient, and brentuximab vedotin exposure varied. Here the sequenced sample was peripheral blood mononuclear cells (PBMCs), taken before the fourth cycle of nivolumab. This receptor was taken from a human donor with classical Hodgkin lymphoma. The rearrangement links TRBV7-9 to TRBJ1-1, with D tentatively TRBD1 (5 bases). The CDR3 region is CASSLAGATEAFF. DNA of the CDR3: TGTGCCAGCAGCTTAGCAGGGGCTACTGAAGCTTTCTTT.